A single sample gave rise to the 11 T cell receptor beta chains below, sequenced in a study of T cells in Graves' hyperthyroidism and ophthalmopathy. Amplification yielded TCR beta CDR3 regions, with RNA transcripts as the source. Initially, a first-round RT-PCR of the TCR CDR3 employed the HTBI primer set. One entry per CDR3 protein results from TCRdb running MiXCR on the multiplex PCR reads. This table holds hundreds of thousands of distinct CDR3 sequences, roughly 50% found once. The sequenced material came from peripheral blood or thyroid tissue (not recorded which). These receptors all come from a woman younger than 35 with Graves' hyperthyroidism.

The chain has TRBV25-1 and TRBJ2-7; 11 bases are shared with TRBD2. CDR3 size: 15 residues. Per germline, CDR1 MGHDK and CDR2 SYGVNS. After removal of 5 bases from V and 7 bases from J, the junction contained 10 bases not matched to a gene. CDR3 loop: CASSSPGLAVGEQYF. The DNA for the CDR3 is TGTGCCAGCAGTTCACCGGGACTAGCGGTTGGAGAGCAGTACTTC.

The chain uses TRBV29-1 and TRBJ1-2; D gene uncertain. Trimming removed 0 bases from V and 1 base from J, with 15 bases in between. This CDR3 is built from 16 residues. The germline gives CDR1 SQVTM, CDR2 ANQGSEA. The CDR3 DNA is TGCAGCGTTGAAGATAGTGAGGAACTGAGTAACTATGGCTACACCTTC. Residues: CSVEDSEELSNYGYTF.

This clonotype was seen a handful of times. The chain joins TRBV2 to TRBJ1-4; D is ambiguous. CDR3 length: 14 residues. The germline V gene has CDR1 SNHLY and CDR2 FYNNEI. V was pared by 0 bases and J by 14 bases, with 16 bases between. The CDR3 is CASSEAIEQHPLFF. The CDR3 coding sequence is TGTGCCAGCAGTGAAGCCATCGAACAGCACCCGCTGTTTTTT.

Points on this clonotype: The germline gene is not matched at one end of the junction; a read error may be the cause. The CDR3 loop is CASSQDTGGGYEQYF. CDR3 DNA: TGCGCCAGCAGCCAAGATACAGGGGGGGGCTACGAGCAGTACTTC. The chain is built from TRBV7-9 and TRBJ2-7, with D possibly matching TRBD1 (8 bases). The CDR3 is 15 residues long. Looked up from germline, CDR1 is SEHNR and CDR2 is FQNEAQ (reference sequence).

This clonotype came up many times. This sequence joins TRBV12-3 or TRBV12-4 and TRBJ2-5; D not certain. Between the trimmed V and J ends, which lost 7 bases and 7 bases, there was a span of 10 bases. This CDR3 contains 11 residues. This chain's CDR3 is CASTNSRTQYF. As DNA, the CDR3 is TGTGCCAGCACCAACTCGAGGACCCAGTACTTC.

CDR3 nucleotides: TGTGCCAGCTCCACAGGGGTCGGGGAGACCCAGTACTTC. Its protein product is CASSTGVGETQYF. J is TRBJ2-5 and V is TRBV25-1; the match to TRBD1 covers 7 bases. The V and J ends lost 8 bases and 5 bases, in that order; junction bases with no gene match: 8. CDR1 MGHDK and CDR2 SYGVNS come from the germline V gene. The CDR3 runs to 13 residues.

This chain uses TRBV7-8 with TRBJ1-4; D gene ambiguous. Germline V gives CDR1 SGHVS, CDR2 FQNEAQ. The V end was cut by 5 bases, the J end by 5 bases, with 15 bases between. The CDR3 covers 15 residues. The CDR3 region has the DNA TGTGCCAGCAGCGCCGCCGGGCGTGGAAATGAAAAACTGTTTTTT. Its translation: CASSAAGRGNEKLFF.

This clonotype came up many times. The CDR3 DNA reads TGCAGCGTTGTTGAGAGTGGGGATCAGCCCCAGCATTTT. Protein: CSVVESGDQPQHF. The chain is built from TRBV29-1 and TRBJ1-5; D is unresolved. This CDR3 spans 13 amino acids. Between the trimmed V and J ends, which lost 4 bases and 5 bases, there was a span of 12 bases. Germline V gives CDR1 SQVTM, CDR2 ANQGSEA.

The chain couples TRBV9 to TRBJ2-7, with D uncertain. This CDR3 is 14 amino acids long. V lost 0 bases, J lost 2 bases, and 9 bases lay in between. The germline V gene has CDR1 SGDLS and CDR2 YYNGEE. Written as DNA, the CDR3 is TGTGCCAGCAGCGTAGTAGCTACCACCTACGAGCAGTACTTC. Translation: CASSVVATTYEQYF.

This clonotype was counted at least ten times. The gene calls are TRBV7-9 and TRBJ1-5; D may be TRBD1 (6 bases). The CDR3 consists of 15 residues. V shed 6 bases and J shed 4 bases, with 16 bases lying between them. Germline V gene data show CDR1 as SEHNR and CDR2 as FQNEAQ (reference sequence). CDR3 in DNA: TGTGCCAGCAGTCGGACAGACGGAATTAATCAGCCCCAGCATTTT. It yields the protein CASSRTDGINQPQHF.

This sequence joins TRBV7-9 and TRBJ1-2; a weak D match, TRBD1 (5 bases). V gave up 5 bases and J gave up 6 bases, with 19 bases separating them. Germline CDR1 is SEHNR and CDR2 is FQNEAQ (reference sequence). The CDR3 runs 15 residues. The CDR3 spells CASSRDPIIGDGYTF. The CDR3 nucleotides are TGTGCCAGCAGCCGGGACCCGATAATCGGAGATGGCTACACCTTC.